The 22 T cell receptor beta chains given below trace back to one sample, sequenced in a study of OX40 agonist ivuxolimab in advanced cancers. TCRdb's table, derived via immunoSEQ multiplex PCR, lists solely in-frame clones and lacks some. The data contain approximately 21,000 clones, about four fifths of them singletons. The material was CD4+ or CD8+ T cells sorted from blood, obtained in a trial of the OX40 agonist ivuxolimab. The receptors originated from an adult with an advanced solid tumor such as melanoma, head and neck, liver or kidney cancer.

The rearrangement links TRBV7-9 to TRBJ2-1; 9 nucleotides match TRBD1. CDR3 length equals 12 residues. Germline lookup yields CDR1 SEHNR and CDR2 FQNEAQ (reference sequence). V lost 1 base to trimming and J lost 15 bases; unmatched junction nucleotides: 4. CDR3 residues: CASSLGATGGFF. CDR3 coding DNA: TGTGCCAGCAGCTTAGGGGCGACAGGGGGGTTCTTC.

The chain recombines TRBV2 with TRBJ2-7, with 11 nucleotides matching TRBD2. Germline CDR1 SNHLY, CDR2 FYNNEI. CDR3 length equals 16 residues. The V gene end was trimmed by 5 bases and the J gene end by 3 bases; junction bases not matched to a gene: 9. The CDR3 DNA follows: TGTGCCAGCAGTACTAACCCGGGACTAGCGGTCTACGAGCAGTACTTC. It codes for CASSTNPGLAVYEQYF. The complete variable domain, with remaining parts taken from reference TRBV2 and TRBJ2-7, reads EPEVTQTPSHQVTQMGQEVILRCVPISNHLYFYWYRQILGQKVEFLVSFYNNEISEKSEIFDDQFSVERPDGSNFTLKIRSTKLEDSAMYFCASSTNPGLAVYEQYFGPGTRLTVT.

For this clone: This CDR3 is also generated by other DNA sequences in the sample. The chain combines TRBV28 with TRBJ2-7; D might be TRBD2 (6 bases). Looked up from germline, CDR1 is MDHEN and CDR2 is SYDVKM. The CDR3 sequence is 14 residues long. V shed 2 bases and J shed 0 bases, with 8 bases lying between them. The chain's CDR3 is CASSLGGSSYEQYF. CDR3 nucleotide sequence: TGTGCCAGCAGTTTAGGGGGGAGCTCCTACGAGCAGTACTTC.

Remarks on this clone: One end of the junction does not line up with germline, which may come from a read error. The DNA for the CDR3 is TGCGCCAGCAGCCAAGATGCGTCGGGGTCCTATAGCTACACCTTC. Its translation: CASSQDASGSYSYTF. The chain combines TRBV4-1 with TRBJ1-2; D unclear. The CDR3 is 15 amino acids. Germline loops: CDR1 MGHRA, CDR2 YSYEKL.

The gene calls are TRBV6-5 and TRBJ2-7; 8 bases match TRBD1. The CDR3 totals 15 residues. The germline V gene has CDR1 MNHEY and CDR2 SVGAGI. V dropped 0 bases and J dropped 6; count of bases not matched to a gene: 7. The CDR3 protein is CASSYSPDRAPEQYF. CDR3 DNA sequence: TGTGCCAGCAGTTACTCCCCGGACAGGGCGCCCGAGCAGTACTTC.

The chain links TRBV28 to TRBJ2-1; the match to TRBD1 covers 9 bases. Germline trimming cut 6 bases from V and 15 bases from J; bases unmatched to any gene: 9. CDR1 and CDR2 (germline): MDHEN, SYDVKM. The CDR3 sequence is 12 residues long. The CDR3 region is CASRSPGQGLFF. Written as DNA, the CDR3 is TGTGCCAGCAGGTCACCGGGACAGGGACTGTTCTTC. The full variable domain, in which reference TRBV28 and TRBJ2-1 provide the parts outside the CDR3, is DVKVTQSSRYLVKRTGEKVFLECVQDMDHENMFWYRQDPGLGLRLIYFSYDVKMKEKGDIPEGYSVSREKKERFSLILESASTNQTSMYLCASRSPGQGLFFGPGTRLTVL.

The CDR3 region has the DNA TGTGCCAGCAGCAAACATTGGGTAATACCAGCCCCGTCGTTCTTC. It encodes CASSKHWVIPAPSFF. The chain employs TRBV21-1 and TRBJ2-1. TRBV21-1 is flagged as a pseudogene. The length of the CDR3 is 15 residues.

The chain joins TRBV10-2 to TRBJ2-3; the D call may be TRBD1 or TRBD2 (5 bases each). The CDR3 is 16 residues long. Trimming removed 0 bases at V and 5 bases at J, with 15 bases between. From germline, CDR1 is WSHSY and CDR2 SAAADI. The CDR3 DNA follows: TGCGCCAGCAGTGAGTCGCGAGGGACCACTTTAGATACGCAGTATTTT. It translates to CASSESRGTTLDTQYF.

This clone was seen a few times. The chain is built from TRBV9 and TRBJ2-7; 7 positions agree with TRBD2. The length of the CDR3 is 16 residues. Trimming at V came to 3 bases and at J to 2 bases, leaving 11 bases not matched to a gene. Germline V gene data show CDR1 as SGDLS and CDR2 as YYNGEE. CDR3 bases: TGTGCCAGCAGCGAGGGAGGAGGGAGGGGCACCTACGAGCAGTACTTC. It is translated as CASSEGGGRGTYEQYF.

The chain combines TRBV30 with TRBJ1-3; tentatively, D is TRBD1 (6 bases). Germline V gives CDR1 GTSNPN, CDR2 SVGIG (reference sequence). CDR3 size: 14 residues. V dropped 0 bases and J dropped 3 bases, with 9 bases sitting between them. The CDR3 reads CAWSVLTGGNTIYF. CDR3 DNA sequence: TGTGCCTGGAGTGTCTTGACAGGTGGAAACACCATATATTTT.

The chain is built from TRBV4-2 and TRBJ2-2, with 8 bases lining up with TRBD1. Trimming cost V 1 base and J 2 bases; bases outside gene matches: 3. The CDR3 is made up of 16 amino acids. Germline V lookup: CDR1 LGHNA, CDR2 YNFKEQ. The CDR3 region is CASSQVRGRNTGELFF. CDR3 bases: TGTGCCAGCAGCCAAGTCAGGGGGCGCAACACCGGGGAGCTGTTTTTT.

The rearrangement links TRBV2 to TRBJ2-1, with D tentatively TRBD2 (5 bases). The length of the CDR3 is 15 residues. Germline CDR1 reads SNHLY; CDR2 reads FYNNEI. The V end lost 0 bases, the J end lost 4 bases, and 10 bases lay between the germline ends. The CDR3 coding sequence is TGTGCCAGCAGTGAAGCTGGGAGTCTTTACAATGAGCAGTTCTTC. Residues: CASSEAGSLYNEQFF.

The CDR3 is CASSLWTSGSYEQYF. The CDR3 DNA reads TGTGCCAGCAGCCTATGGACTAGCGGTTCCTACGAGCAGTACTTC. The J gene is TRBJ2-7, the V gene TRBV11-2, with 10 bases identical to TRBD2. CDR3 size: 15 residues. Trimming took 5 bases from V and 1 from J; bases not matched to a gene: 5. Germline CDR1 SGHAT, CDR2 FQNNGV.

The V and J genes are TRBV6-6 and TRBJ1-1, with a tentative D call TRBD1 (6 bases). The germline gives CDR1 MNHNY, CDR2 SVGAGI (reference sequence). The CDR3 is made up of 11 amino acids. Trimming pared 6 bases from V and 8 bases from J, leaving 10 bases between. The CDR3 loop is CASRPGAEAFF. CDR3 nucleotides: TGTGCCAGCAGGCCAGGGGCGGAAGCTTTCTTT.

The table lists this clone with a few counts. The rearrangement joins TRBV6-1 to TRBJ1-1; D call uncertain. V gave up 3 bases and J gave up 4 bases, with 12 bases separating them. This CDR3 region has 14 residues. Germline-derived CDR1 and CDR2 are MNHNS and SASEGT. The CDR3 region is CASSEEEVRTEAFF. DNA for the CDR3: TGTGCCAGCAGTGAGGAGGAGGTCCGCACTGAAGCTTTCTTT.

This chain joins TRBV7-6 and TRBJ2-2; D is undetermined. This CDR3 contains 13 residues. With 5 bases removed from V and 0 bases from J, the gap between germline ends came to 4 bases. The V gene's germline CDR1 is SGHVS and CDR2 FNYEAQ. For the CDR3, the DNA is TGTGCCAGCAGCCCCACGAACACCGGGGAGCTGTTTTTT. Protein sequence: CASSPTNTGELFF.

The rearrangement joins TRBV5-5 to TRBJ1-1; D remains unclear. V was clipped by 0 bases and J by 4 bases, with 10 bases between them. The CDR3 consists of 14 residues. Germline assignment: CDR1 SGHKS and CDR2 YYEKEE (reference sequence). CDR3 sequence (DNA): TGTGCCAGCAGCTTGGAGGCAGGACTCACTGAAGCTTTCTTT. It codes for CASSLEAGLTEAFF.

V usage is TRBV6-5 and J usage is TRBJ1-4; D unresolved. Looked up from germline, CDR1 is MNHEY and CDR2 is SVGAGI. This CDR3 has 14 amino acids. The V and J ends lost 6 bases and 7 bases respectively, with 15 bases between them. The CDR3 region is CASSPAADVEKLFF. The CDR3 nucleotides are TGTGCCAGCAGCCCCGCCGCGGACGTTGAAAAACTGTTTTTT.

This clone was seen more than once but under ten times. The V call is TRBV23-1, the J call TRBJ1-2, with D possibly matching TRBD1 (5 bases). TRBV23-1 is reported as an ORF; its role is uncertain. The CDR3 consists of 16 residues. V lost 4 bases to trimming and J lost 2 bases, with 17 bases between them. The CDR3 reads CASSPRGGERNYGYTF. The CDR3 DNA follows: TGCGCCAGCAGTCCCCGGGGGGGAGAAAGAAACTATGGCTACACCTTC.

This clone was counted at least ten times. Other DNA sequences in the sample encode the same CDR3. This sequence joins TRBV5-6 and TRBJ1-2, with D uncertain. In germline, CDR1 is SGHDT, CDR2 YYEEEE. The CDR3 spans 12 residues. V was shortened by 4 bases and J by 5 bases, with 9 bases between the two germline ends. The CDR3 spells CASSLPSYGYTF. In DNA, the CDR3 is TGTGCCAGCAGCCTCCCCAGTTATGGCTACACCTTC.

As DNA, the CDR3 is TGTGCCAGCAGCTTCGCCGGGAGTTGGGTCAATGAGCAGTTCTTC. It encodes CASSFAGSWVNEQFF. The gene calls are TRBV13 and TRBJ2-1; TRBD2 might be the D (6 bases). V lost 3 bases and J lost 6, with 15 bases in between. The CDR3 totals 15 residues. Germline V gene data show CDR1 as PRHDT and CDR2 as FYEKMQ (reference sequence).

The CDR3 sequence is CASKGLAGFSYNEQFF. The CDR3 region has the DNA TGTGCCAGCAAGGGACTAGCGGGATTTTCCTACAATGAGCAGTTCTTC. The chain joins TRBV6-4 to TRBJ2-1, with TRBD2 matching 13 bases. The CDR3 totals 16 residues. Trimming took 7 bases from V and 1 from J; bases not matched to a gene: 4. Per germline, CDR1 MRHNA and CDR2 SNTAGT.